This note documents a single T cell receptor beta chain sequence. Its antigen is currently unknown. The sample belongs to a study of T cell responses to AZD1222 COVID-19 vaccine. General study results and limits: The donor group comprised mostly white British people and more females; the analysis possibly underestimated clonal diversity. CD4 TCRs linked to vaccination spanned spike, dominating at 160-218 and 743-854. Baseline serology detected seropositivity in only a handful of AZD1222 recipients. Close to half of spike-specific TCRs reportedly recognize unmutated variant regions.

Here immunoSEQ multiplex PCR was the method, and the copy in TCRdb shows in-frame clones only, minus some. The sample gives 90,000 to 120,000 clones, roughly nine tenths of which show up once; over 3% is in the top ten. Trimming removed 8 bases at V and 0 bases at J, with 10 bases between. CDR3 length equals 14 residues. Germline CDR1 MNHEY, CDR2 SVGAGI. The TCR sequence derives from an adult in good health. The material was peripheral blood, obtained on day 0 of MenACWY control vaccination. This chain uses TRBV6-5 with TRBJ2-2, with D perhaps matching TRBD2 (5 bases). The CDR3 DNA follows: TGTGCCAGCGCCCCCGGGACGAACACCGGGGAGCTGTTTTTT. Translated: CASAPGTNTGELFF.